This is a list of T cell receptor beta chains from one sample in a study of blood T cell repertoires in COVID-19. The protocol was immunoSEQ multiplex PCR, while the TCRdb copy is restricted to in-frame clones and leaves out a portion. The table records around 140,000 clones, over 80% of them present only once. Sequencing input: peripheral blood. Every receptor here comes from a woman aged 50 to 60 with acute or convalescent COVID-19. CDR3s include the opening cysteine and the closing phenylalanine or tryptophan. D genes are given only for firm matches. Clone size is stated in some rows and not others, as once, few, many or a class when expanded.

clone size: NA
D gene: TRBD1
V gene: TRBV29-1
J gene: TRBJ1-1
CDR3 DNA: TGCAGCGTAGATGGACAGGATGGCGCTTTCTTT
CDR3 protein: CSVDGQDGAFF

clone size: once
D gene: NA
V gene: TRBV7-9
J gene: TRBJ2-2
CDR3 DNA: TGTGCCAGCAGCCCGGACACCGGGGAGCTGTTTTTT
CDR3 protein: CASSPDTGELFF

clone size: NA
D gene: NA
V gene: TRBV27
J gene: TRBJ2-3
CDR3 DNA: TGTGCCAGCAGTCTCAACCCCGGCCGGACATACACAGATACGCAGTATTTT
CDR3 protein: CASSLNPGRTYTDTQYF

clone size: NA
D gene: NA
V gene: TRBV3-1/TRBV3-2
J gene: TRBJ1-3
CDR3 DNA: TGTGCCAGCAGCCAAGGTCGTATGGACAGAAGCTCTGGAAACACCATATATTTT
CDR3 protein: CASSQGRMDRSSGNTIYF

clone size: NA
D gene: NA
V gene: TRBV10-3
J gene: TRBJ1-1
CDR3 DNA: TGTGCCATCAGGTCCCTCGGGGGGGGCACTGAAGCTTTCTTT
CDR3 protein: CAIRSLGGGTEAFF

clone size: NA
D gene: NA
V gene: TRBV6-4
J gene: TRBJ2-2
CDR3 DNA: TGTGCCAGCAGTGTGCAGGGGTCCGGGGAGCTGTTTTTT
CDR3 protein: CASSVQGSGELFF

clone size: NA
D gene: TRBD2
V gene: TRBV10-2
J gene: TRBJ2-1
CDR3 DNA: TGCGCCAGCAGTGTAGCGGGAGGGAATGAGCAGTTCTTC
CDR3 protein: CASSVAGGNEQFF

clone size: NA
D gene: TRBD1
V gene: TRBV7-9
J gene: TRBJ2-5
CDR3 DNA: TGTGCCAGCAGCTCACTCAGGGGGCTTGAGGTAGAGACCCAGTACTTC
CDR3 protein: CASSSLRGLEVETQYF

clone size: NA
D gene: NA
V gene: TRBV18
J gene: TRBJ2-2
CDR3 DNA: TGTGCCAGCTCACCACTACAGGGACACGCCGGGGAGCTGTTTTTT
CDR3 protein: CASSPLQGHAGELFF

clone size: NA
D gene: NA
V gene: TRBV7-6
J gene: TRBJ1-2
CDR3 DNA: TGTGCCAGCAGCTACGGGGGGGGCGATGGCTACACCTTC
CDR3 protein: CASSYGGGDGYTF

clone size: NA
D gene: TRBD2
V gene: TRBV6-5
J gene: TRBJ2-3
CDR3 DNA: TGTGCCAGCAGTTGGACTAGCGGAGATGGAGATACGCAGTATTTT
CDR3 protein: CASSWTSGDGDTQYF

clone size: NA
D gene: TRBD2
V gene: TRBV24-1
J gene: TRBJ2-1
CDR3 DNA: TGTGCCACCAGTGATTTCAGACTAGCGGTGGGCTACAATGAGCAGTTCTTC
CDR3 protein: CATSDFRLAVGYNEQFF

clone size: NA
D gene: TRBD1
V gene: TRBV11-3
J gene: TRBJ1-1
CDR3 DNA: TGTGCCAGCAGCTTAGGGACAGGGGGTCCCACTGAAGCTTTCTTT
CDR3 protein: CASSLGTGGPTEAFF

clone size: NA
D gene: TRBD1
V gene: TRBV4-1
J gene: TRBJ2-1
CDR3 DNA: TGCGCCAGCAGTTACCGGGACAGGGATTCCAATGAGCAGTTCTTC
CDR3 protein: CASSYRDRDSNEQFF

clone size: NA
D gene: TRBD1
V gene: TRBV9
J gene: TRBJ1-2
CDR3 DNA: TGTGCCAGCAGCGAGCGGACAGGGACAAACTATGGCTACACCTTC
CDR3 protein: CASSERTGTNYGYTF

clone size: NA
D gene: TRBD1
V gene: TRBV2
J gene: TRBJ1-2
CDR3 DNA: TGTGCCAGCATTGGACAGGGAGGAATCTATGGCTACACCTTC
CDR3 protein: CASIGQGGIYGYTF

clone size: few
D gene: NA
V gene: TRBV10-1
J gene: TRBJ1-1
CDR3 DNA: TGCGCCAGCAGTGCATCTAGGGGCCCCGGTGAAGCTTTCTTT
CDR3 protein: CASSASRGPGEAFF